The 32 T cell receptor beta chains below were found in one sample sequenced in a study of vaccination and CD4 T cells after COVID-19 (dated by TCRdb to 2022 to 2024). The receptor library was made with PCR. The instrument was an Illumina iSeq 100. DNA from cultured CD4+ T cells underwent TCR sequencing with the Oncomine TCR Beta short-read assay at the Johns Hopkins FTIC core. In-frame beta chains were kept once TCRdb had trimmed the public reads at Q25 with fastp and called clones with MiXCR. For every CDR3 protein sequence, its rows merge into one entry that carries the most common genes and DNA. Present in this sample are more than 13,000 distinct CDR3 sequences, about 24% of which were seen just once. The ten largest clonotypes hold 15% to 20% of the sample. This sample's treatment or condition label indicates: roughly ten-day PBMC culture with coronavirus spike peptide pools or control peptides (ViraFEST assay).

Their antigens are not known. This sample comprised CD4+ T cells from blood, cultured in vitro, obtained after SARS-CoV-2 vaccination. These receptor sequences come from a human donor who had recovered from COVID-19.

This clonotype has only a few counts. This chain uses TRBV6-4 with TRBJ1-2; 7 positions agree with TRBD1. CDR3 length: 15 amino acids. Germline V CDR1 and CDR2: MRHNA, SNTAGT. Trimming removed 4 bases from V and 8 bases from J; junction bases left unmatched: 13. The CDR3 spells CASSGMIGGMGGYTF. The CDR3 coding sequence is TGTGCCAGCAGTGGCATGATAGGGGGCATGGGCGGCTACACCTTC.

Within the sample, this clonotype is medium-sized. The chain couples TRBV7-2 to TRBJ2-7; D possibly uses TRBD1 or TRBD2 (5 bases each). The CDR3 runs to 13 residues. V was shortened by 6 bases and J by 4 bases, with 13 bases between the two germline ends. Germline V CDR1 and CDR2: SGHTA, FQGNSA. The CDR3 protein is CASRFGTAYEQYF. In DNA, the CDR3 is TGTGCCAGCAGGTTCGGGACCGCTTACGAGCAGTACTTC.

The chain combines TRBV6-1 with TRBJ2-7; TRBD1 agrees at 10 bases. J gave up 2 bases and V 9 bases, and 4 bases lay outside the gene matches. Looked up from germline, CDR1 is MNHNS and CDR2 is SASEGT. CDR3 length: 13 amino acids. CDR3 in DNA: TGTGCCAGTAACGACAGGGGGCCCTACGAGCAGTACTTC. This codes for CASNDRGPYEQYF.

This clonotype was seen a few times. This chain joins TRBV11-1 and TRBJ2-5, with D hard to call. V lost 5 bases and J lost 2, with 24 bases in between. The CDR3 loop spans 18 amino acids. From germline, CDR1 is SGHAT and CDR2 FQDESV (reference sequence). The CDR3 DNA follows: TGTGCCAGCAGCGCAGTAAGAGCAGGCTTGTGGAGACAAGAGACCCAGTACTTC. This encodes CASSAVRAGLWRQETQYF.

V is TRBV20-1 and J is TRBJ2-7; 10 nucleotides match TRBD2. Trimming took 6 bases from V and 2 from J; bases not matched to a gene: 7. Germline-derived CDR1 and CDR2 are DFQATT and SNEGSKA (reference sequence). The CDR3 consists of 14 residues. In nucleotides, the CDR3 is TGCAGTGCGAAGCGAACTAGCGGGACCTACGAGCAGTACTTC. Amino acids: CSAKRTSGTYEQYF.

There are a few counts of this clonotype. V usage is TRBV18 and J usage is TRBJ1-1; no clear D gene. V was pared by 2 bases and J by 1 base, with 5 bases between. The CDR3 sequence is 13 residues long. Looked up from germline, CDR1 is KGHSH and CDR2 is LQKENI. The CDR3 nucleotides are TGTGCCAGCTCACCAGGTCCGAACACTGAAGCTTTCTTT. Amino acids: CASSPGPNTEAFF.

CDR3 sequence (DNA): TGCGCCAGCAGCCAAGAGGGGGGCACAGATACGCAGTATTTT. Its translation is CASSQEGGTDTQYF. J is TRBJ2-3 and V is TRBV4-3, with D perhaps being TRBD1 or TRBD2 (5 bases each). Germline CDR1 and CDR2: LGHNA and YSLEER. CDR3 length: 14 amino acids. The germline V and J ends were trimmed by 0 bases and 1 base, with 5 bases remaining between them.

The chain links TRBV20-1 to TRBJ2-6, with D possibly being TRBD1 (5 bases). The V gene's germline CDR1 is DFQATT and CDR2 SNEGSKA (reference sequence). This CDR3 has 15 amino acids. V lost 1 base, J lost 0 bases, and 7 bases lay in between. In nucleotides, the CDR3 is TGCAGTGCTAGAGCAGGGCCCTCTGGGGCCAACGTCCTGACTTTC. Translated: CSARAGPSGANVLTF.

The chain employs TRBV6-5 and TRBJ1-3; D not certain. Trimming removed 0 bases at V and 3 bases at J, with 12 bases between. Germline CDR1 reads MNHEY; CDR2 reads SVGAGI. The CDR3 runs 16 residues. This CDR3 reads CASSYSMSAGGNTIYF. The CDR3, as DNA: TGTGCCAGCAGTTACTCGATGTCAGCGGGTGGAAACACCATATATTTT.

This clonotype was observed a handful of times. V usage is TRBV7-9 and J usage is TRBJ1-3; 9 bases map to TRBD1. V was pared by 5 bases and J by 4 bases, with 6 bases of the junction left unmatched. This CDR3 has 15 residues. The germline CDR1 and CDR2 sequences are SEHNR and FQNEAQ (reference sequence). CDR3 sequence (DNA): TGTGCCAGCAGCCCACAGGGGGCGGAGGGAAACACCATATATTTT. Residues: CASSPQGAEGNTIYF.

This clonotype was detected only a few times. CDR3 residues: CASSLGREPGTGELFF. The CDR3, as DNA: TGTGCCAGCAGCTTAGGGCGGGAGCCGGGGACCGGGGAGCTGTTTTTT. J is TRBJ2-2 and V is TRBV7-3, with 7 bases matching TRBD2. Losses at the gene ends were 2 bases for V and 5 bases for J; bases not matched to a gene: 8. Germline CDR1 SGHTA, CDR2 FQGTGA. The length of the CDR3 is 16 residues.

The sample holds a few counts of this clonotype. This sequence joins TRBV7-9 and TRBJ2-2; TRBD2 is a possible D gene (5 bases). Looked up from germline, CDR1 is SEHNR and CDR2 is FQNEAQ (reference sequence). CDR3 length: 18 amino acids. The ends were cut back, 3 bases at V and 6 bases at J, with 23 bases in the middle. CDR3 sequence (DNA): TGTGCCAGCAGCTTCCAAGCTAGCCTAGTAACGAGACCCGGGGAGCTGTTTTTT. Translation gives CASSFQASLVTRPGELFF.

This clonotype appeared a few times. This chain joins TRBV7-2 and TRBJ2-5, with a tentative D call TRBD1 (5 bases). V lost 5 bases and J 5 bases, leaving 12 bases between the germline ends. Germline CDR1 reads SGHTA; CDR2 reads FQGNSA. This CDR3 has 13 residues. The CDR3 DNA sequence: TGTGCCAGCAGCCGAGAGTGGGGCGAGACCCAGTACTTC. This encodes CASSREWGETQYF.

This clonotype has a handful of counts. V gene TRBV20-1 combines with J gene TRBJ2-7; 9 bases line up with TRBD1. This CDR3 comprises 13 residues. After removal of 7 bases from V and 3 bases from J, the junction contained 7 bases not matched to a gene. Germline values: CDR1 DFQATT, CDR2 SNEGSKA (reference sequence). The CDR3 reads CSVRDRVHYEQYF. The DNA for the CDR3 is TGCAGTGTTCGGGACAGGGTTCACTACGAGCAGTACTTC.

The sample holds a few counts of this clonotype. V is TRBV12-3 or TRBV12-4 and J is TRBJ2-5, with D perhaps TRBD2 (6 bases). The CDR3 runs 16 residues. The germline V and J ends were trimmed by 7 bases and 5 bases, with 23 bases remaining between them. The DNA of the CDR3 is TGTGCCAGCAACCTTGGCGGGAAGGGGATTGTGGAGACCCAGTACTTC. Translated: CASNLGGKGIVETQYF.

The V gene is TRBV11-3, the J gene TRBJ2-1; 7 positions agree with TRBD1. With V trimmed by 1 base and J by 7 bases, 7 bases remained unmatched. The CDR3 spans 15 residues. Looked up from germline, CDR1 is SGHNT and CDR2 is YENEEA. DNA of the CDR3: TGTGCCAGCAGCTTAGGTACCTTACAGGGGAATGAGCAGTTCTTC. This translates into CASSLGTLQGNEQFF.

The V and J genes are TRBV6-5 and TRBJ1-5; D is undetermined. CDR1 and CDR2 (germline): MNHEY, SVGAGI. Trimming stripped 3 bases from V and 7 bases from J, with 13 bases between. The CDR3 has 14 residues. CDR3 in DNA: TGTGCCAGCAGTTATGTAGGGAGTGGACAGCCCCAGCATTTT. Translation: CASSYVGSGQPQHF.

This clonotype was counted a few times. V is TRBV20-1 and J is TRBJ2-7, with D hard to call. There are 14 residues in the CDR3. V was shortened by 0 bases and J by 3 bases, with 12 bases between the two germline ends. Germline CDR1 is DFQATT and CDR2 is SNEGSKA (reference sequence). This CDR3 is CSARDLRPDYEQYF. DNA of the CDR3: TGCAGTGCTAGAGATCTTCGGCCCGACTACGAGCAGTACTTC.

The V call is TRBV27, the J call TRBJ2-2; D is unresolved. Trimming pared 5 bases from V and 4 bases from J, leaving 14 bases between. The CDR3 has 15 residues. Germline V gives CDR1 MNHEY, CDR2 SMNVEV (reference sequence). This CDR3 is CASSRNTPSTGELFF. The CDR3 nucleotides are TGTGCCAGCAGTAGGAACACACCGAGCACCGGGGAGCTGTTTTTT.

The genes are TRBV11-2 and TRBJ1-5; no clear D gene. The CDR3 is 15 residues long. Germline CDR1 SGHAT, CDR2 FQNNGV. Between the trimmed V and J ends, which lost 5 bases and 3 bases, there was a span of 14 bases. CDR3 in amino acids: CASSPSPGLNQPQHF. The CDR3 DNA reads TGTGCCAGCAGCCCTTCCCCCGGGCTCAATCAGCCCCAGCATTTT.

This clonotype was detected only a few times. The chain has TRBV7-2 and TRBJ1-2; 7 bases line up with TRBD1. J lost 0 bases, V lost 1 base, and 11 bases had no gene match. Germline V lookup: CDR1 SGHTA, CDR2 FQGNSA. The CDR3 is 18 amino acids. CDR3 sequence: CASSLGGTVFLANYGYTF. DNA of the CDR3: TGTGCCAGCAGCTTAGGGGGGACAGTCTTTCTAGCTAACTATGGCTACACCTTC.

J is TRBJ2-2 and V is TRBV11-2; D not certain. The CDR3 runs to 12 residues. Germline assignment: CDR1 SGHAT and CDR2 FQNNGV. The V and J ends lost 0 bases and 6 bases respectively, with 2 bases between them. The CDR3 sequence: CASSLDSGELFF. CDR3 DNA: TGTGCCAGCAGCTTAGATTCCGGGGAGCTGTTTTTT.

The chain combines TRBV4-3 with TRBJ2-7; D not certain. Germline CDR1 is LGHNA and CDR2 is YSLEER. This CDR3 comprises 14 residues. The V and J ends lost 1 base and 3 bases respectively, with 10 bases between them. CDR3 sequence reads: CASSQGGRNYEQYF. In DNA form, the CDR3 reads TGCGCCAGCAGCCAAGGTGGCAGAAACTACGAGCAGTACTTC.

The V gene is TRBV5-1, the J gene TRBJ2-3; a possible D gene is TRBD1 (6 bases). In germline, CDR1 is SGHRS, CDR2 YFSETQ. V gave up 5 bases and J gave up 5 bases, with 18 bases separating them. The CDR3 is 15 residues long. CDR3 sequence: CASRPRGSLQDTQYF. CDR3 bases: TGCGCCAGCAGACCAAGGGGGAGCCTTCAAGATACGCAGTATTTT. The whole variable domain, remainder taken from reference TRBV5-1 and TRBJ2-3, is KAGVTQTPRYLIKTRGQQVTLSCSPISGHRSVSWYQQTPGQGLQFLFEYFSETQRNKGNFPGRFSGRQFSNSRSEMNVSTLELGDSALYLCASRPRGSLQDTQYFGPGTRLTVL.

Regarding this clonotype: One end of the junction is discordant with germline, which a read error may explain. J is TRBJ2-7 and V is TRBV20-1; TRBD2 aligns across 7 bases. The CDR3 contains 10 residues. Germline-derived CDR1 and CDR2 are DFQATT and SNEGSKA (reference sequence). The CDR3 sequence: CSAHIAGVPF. The DNA of the CDR3 is TGCAGTGCTCATATAGCGGGTGTTCCTTTC.

The chain is built from TRBV19 and TRBJ2-7; tentatively, D is TRBD2 (6 bases). The CDR3 is 15 residues long. V was trimmed by 4 bases and J by 0 bases, leaving 13 bases between them. From germline, CDR1 is LNHDA and CDR2 SQIVND (reference sequence). The CDR3 DNA is TGTGCCAGTAGTACCGCGGGGACGGTCTCCTACGAGCAGTACTTC. Its translation is CASSTAGTVSYEQYF.

This clonotype is termed medium-sized. The rearrangement uses TRBV7-2 and TRBJ1-5, with D possibly being TRBD1 (5 bases). CDR3 size: 15 residues. Between the trimmed V and J ends, which lost 1 base and 3 bases, there was a span of 10 bases. Germline V gene data show CDR1 as SGHTA and CDR2 as FQGNSA. The CDR3 loop reads CASSLVSGFNQPQHF. The CDR3 DNA reads as TGTGCCAGCAGCTTAGTGTCAGGGTTCAATCAGCCCCAGCATTTT.

The chain combines TRBV20-1 with TRBJ1-2; no clear D gene. With 0 bases removed from V and 8 bases from J, the gap between germline ends came to 22 bases. CDR1 and CDR2 (germline): DFQATT, SNEGSKA (reference sequence). The CDR3 has 16 amino acids. CDR3 protein: CSARDILGETKQGYTF. The DNA for the CDR3 is TGCAGTGCTAGAGATATCTTGGGCGAGACTAAACAGGGCTACACCTTC.

This clonotype came up a few times. The chain links TRBV6-1 to TRBJ2-7; D not resolved. V shed 7 bases and J shed 3 bases, with 10 bases lying between them. Germline-derived CDR1 and CDR2 are MNHNS and SASEGT. The CDR3 is 12 residues long. The CDR3 DNA reads as TGTGCCAGCAAGAAGCCGGGCTACGAGCAGTACTTC. Amino acid sequence: CASKKPGYEQYF.

This chain connects TRBV20-1 to TRBJ1-1; 8 bases line up with TRBD1. The CDR3 extends over 16 amino acids. The V segment lost 1 base and the J segment 4 bases; nucleotides outside the gene matches: 11. CDR1 and CDR2 (germline): DFQATT, SNEGSKA (reference sequence). The CDR3 DNA follows: TGCAGTGCTAGAGTTGCCCCAGGGGGCGTGGGCACTGAAGCTTTCTTT. Its protein product is CSARVAPGGVGTEAFF.

The chain is built from TRBV5-5 and TRBJ1-5, with 9 nucleotides matching TRBD1. The germline V gene has CDR1 SGHKS and CDR2 YYEKEE (reference sequence). V was pared by 0 bases and J by 5 bases, with 6 bases of the junction left unmatched. The CDR3 contains 16 residues. CDR3 in DNA: TGTGCCAGCAGCTTGGACGTAGGACAGGGGCATCAGCCCCAGCATTTT. This codes for CASSLDVGQGHQPQHF. The whole variable domain, filled in from reference TRBV5-5 and TRBJ1-5, reads DAGVTQSPTHLIKTRGQQVTLRCSPISGHKSVSWYQQVLGQGPQFIFQYYEKEERGRGNFPDRFSARQFPNYSSELNVNALLLGDSALYLCASSLDVGQGHQPQHFGDGTRLSIL.

This clonotype was counted only a few times. The chain has TRBV21-1 and TRBJ1-2; TRBD1, as called in the table, went unchecked against the DNA. TRBV21-1 is reported as a pseudogene. The CDR3 is 13 amino acids. Written as DNA, the CDR3 is TGTGCCAGCAGCAACAGGGGGCACTACGGCTACACCTTC. Translation gives CASSNRGHYGYTF.